The 32 T cell receptor beta chains in this list originate from one sample, sequenced in a study of blood T cell repertoires in COVID-19. Data came from immunoSEQ multiplex PCR; TCRdb stores just in-frame clones and leaves some out. The top ten hold about 2.5% of the sample, which has approximately 75,000 clones, over 65% seen once. The specimen was peripheral blood. The receptors come from a human donor with acute or convalescent COVID-19. The donor label of this sample is uncertain.

The CDR3 loop reads CASSSQGGYGYTF. CDR3 coding DNA: TGTGCCAGCAGTTCCCAGGGAGGCTATGGCTACACCTTC. This chain joins TRBV27 and TRBJ1-2, with D possibly being TRBD1 (5 bases). The germline gives CDR1 MNHEY, CDR2 SMNVEV (reference sequence). V gave up 4 bases and J gave up 4 bases, with 10 bases separating them. This CDR3 contains 13 residues.

V usage is TRBV6-5 and J usage is TRBJ2-1; no definite D call. Germline-derived CDR1 and CDR2 are MNHEY and SVGAGI. V lost 5 bases and J 1 base, leaving 12 bases between the germline ends. This CDR3 has 15 residues. The CDR3 DNA reads as TGTGCCAGCAGTAGCCCCCGGGTTTCCTACAATGAGCAGTTCTTC. Amino acid sequence: CASSSPRVSYNEQFF.

The V gene is TRBV5-1, the J gene TRBJ1-6; weak D call: TRBD1 (5 bases). Per germline, CDR1 SGHRS and CDR2 YFSETQ. The CDR3 consists of 16 residues. The germline V and J ends were trimmed by 2 bases and 5 bases, with 14 bases remaining between them. CDR3 in DNA: TGCGCCAGCAGCTTCGCCACAGGATTAGATAATTCACCCCTCCACTTT. It translates to CASSFATGLDNSPLHF.

The CDR3 nucleotides read TGTGCCAGCAGTAAACAGGGGAGCTCTGGAAACACCATATATTTT. Amino acid sequence: CASSKQGSSGNTIYF. The chain couples TRBV27 to TRBJ1-3, with 7 nucleotides matching TRBD1. The germline V gene has CDR1 MNHEY and CDR2 SMNVEV (reference sequence). V was clipped by 5 bases and J by 0 bases; unmatched bases: 4. This CDR3 has 15 amino acids.

This chain links TRBV11-2 with TRBJ1-3, with 7 bases fitting TRBD1. V lost 1 base, J lost 1 base, and 4 bases stayed unmatched. The CDR3 is 16 amino acids. Germline V CDR1 and CDR2: SGHAT, FQNNGV. CDR3 DNA: TGTGCCAGCAGCTTAGGTGGGACAGCTTCTGGAAACACCATATATTTT. This sequence encodes CASSLGGTASGNTIYF.

This chain uses TRBV9 with TRBJ2-1; the match to TRBD2 covers 7 bases. V lost 4 bases to trimming and J lost 4 bases; unmatched junction nucleotides: 17. This CDR3 has 18 residues. Germline V gives CDR1 SGDLS, CDR2 YYNGEE. CDR3: CASSLGGIAGLPYNEQFF. As DNA, the CDR3 is TGTGCCAGCAGCCTTGGGGGGATAGCGGGCCTTCCGTACAATGAGCAGTTCTTC.

This clone was counted a single time. The rearrangement uses TRBV9 and TRBJ2-5, with D possibly being TRBD2 (6 bases). Germline V CDR1 and CDR2: SGDLS, YYNGEE. The CDR3 runs 16 residues. V was pared by 0 bases and J by 0 bases, with 12 bases between. For the CDR3, the DNA is TGTGCCAGCAGCGTAGGTGGGACTCTCCACCAAGAGACCCAGTACTTC. This sequence encodes CASSVGGTLHQETQYF.

The chain has TRBV11-2 and TRBJ2-7; perhaps TRBD2 as D (6 bases). The germline V gene has CDR1 SGHAT and CDR2 FQNNGV. V lost 1 base and J lost 4, with 8 bases in between. The CDR3 covers 13 residues. Written as DNA, the CDR3 is TGTGCCAGCAGCTTAGGGAGGGGTTACGAGCAGTACTTC. It translates to CASSLGRGYEQYF.

V and J are TRBV6-2 or TRBV6-3 and TRBJ2-7; no clear D. The V gene's germline CDR1 is MNHEY and CDR2 SVGEGT. The CDR3 extends over 16 amino acids. Trimming pared 0 bases from V and 6 bases from J, leaving 18 bases between. In DNA, the CDR3 is TGTGCCAGCAGTTACTCCGGCACAGCTGTCTTAGGCGAGCAGTACTTC. It yields the protein CASSYSGTAVLGEQYF.

The chain couples TRBV24-1 to TRBJ1-1; 9 bases are shared with TRBD1. This CDR3 has 13 residues. After removal of 6 bases from V and 5 bases from J, the junction contained 3 bases not matched to a gene. Germline values: CDR1 KGHDR, CDR2 SFDVKD. The CDR3 DNA is TGTGCCACCAGTAGGACAGGGGAGACTGAAGCTTTCTTT. Encoded protein: CATSRTGETEAFF.

The chain couples TRBV3-1 (or the pseudogene TRBV3-2) to TRBJ1-2; 8 positions agree with TRBD1. Germline CDR1 is LGHDT and CDR2 is YNNKEL (reference sequence). V shed 3 bases and J 4 bases; nucleotides not matched to a gene: 4. The CDR3 is made up of 14 amino acids. In DNA form, the CDR3 reads TGTGCCAGCAGCCAGGGTGACAGGGGCTATGGCTACACCTTC. Translated, it gives CASSQGDRGYGYTF.

This sequence joins TRBV7-2 and TRBJ1-2; D is undetermined. This CDR3 has 14 residues. Germline CDR1 reads SGHTA; CDR2 reads FQGNSA. Trimming pared 2 bases from V and 4 bases from J, leaving 11 bases between. The CDR3: CASSLNPGSYGYTF. The CDR3 DNA sequence: TGTGCCAGCAGCTTAAACCCCGGGAGCTATGGCTACACCTTC.

The V and J genes are TRBV11-2 and TRBJ2-5, with TRBD1 identical over 9 bases. The CDR3 runs to 15 residues. The germline V gene has CDR1 SGHAT and CDR2 FQNNGV. Trimming at V came to 3 bases and at J to 1 base, leaving 3 bases not matched to a gene. The DNA of the CDR3 is TGTGCCAGCAGCTTGGACAGGGGTCCCCAAGAGACCCAGTACTTC. Amino acid sequence: CASSLDRGPQETQYF.

The chain has TRBV5-6 and TRBJ2-7, with 10 bases that match TRBD1. This CDR3 is 14 amino acids long. V was pared by 4 bases and J by 0 bases, with 1 base of the junction left unmatched. The germline CDR1 and CDR2 sequences are SGHDT and YYEEEE. CDR3 in amino acids: CASSRQGASYEQYF. In nucleotides, the CDR3 is TGTGCCAGCAGCAGACAGGGGGCCTCCTACGAGCAGTACTTC. Looking up the rest from reference TRBV5-6 and TRBJ2-7 gives the full variable domain: DAGVTQSPTHLIKTRGQQVTLRCSPKSGHDTVSWYQQALGQGPQFIFQYYEEEERQRGNFPDRFSGHQFPNYSSELNVNALLLGDSALYLCASSRQGASYEQYFGPGTRLTVT.

The chain links TRBV2 to TRBJ2-3; tentatively, D is TRBD2 (6 bases). Per germline, CDR1 SNHLY and CDR2 FYNNEI. The CDR3 covers 15 residues. The V gene lost 10 bases and the J gene lost 1 base, with 18 bases spanning the gap. This CDR3 reads CATLGVGEGTDTQYF. For the CDR3, the DNA is TGTGCCACCCTCGGGGTCGGGGAGGGCACAGATACGCAGTATTTT.

CDR3 residues: CASSSGLLNTEAFF. DNA for the CDR3: TGTGCCAGCAGCTCCGGACTCTTAAACACTGAAGCTTTCTTT. The chain has TRBV6-2 or TRBV6-3 and TRBJ1-1, with D unresolved. Germline-derived CDR1 and CDR2 are MNHEY and SVGEGT. This CDR3 spans 14 amino acids. Deletions cut 6 bases from V and 2 bases from J, with 13 bases between.

This chain joins TRBV27 and TRBJ2-7; possibly TRBD1 for D (6 bases). Germline loops: CDR1 MNHEY, CDR2 SMNVEV (reference sequence). The CDR3 loop spans 14 amino acids. V gave up 3 bases and J gave up 2 bases, with 11 bases separating them. DNA for the CDR3: TGTGCCAGCAGTTTCCCTGGACAGCCCTACGAGCAGTACTTC. It translates to CASSFPGQPYEQYF.

The chain combines TRBV6-2 or TRBV6-3 with TRBJ1-6; D may be TRBD1 (5 bases). The germline V gene has CDR1 MNHEY and CDR2 SVGEGT. The CDR3 covers 16 residues. Trimming took off 5 bases at V and 6 bases at J, with 17 bases between the two ends. CDR3 sequence: CASSPPPGRGNSPLHF. The CDR3 DNA reads TGTGCCAGCAGTCCCCCCCCGGGGAGGGGTAATTCACCCCTCCACTTT.

This clone was observed a handful of times. The rearrangement joins TRBV19 to TRBJ1-4; D possibly corresponds to TRBD1 (5 bases). CDR1 and CDR2 (germline): LNHDA, SQIVND (reference sequence). CDR3 length: 14 amino acids. V was trimmed by 8 bases and J by 1 base, leaving 11 bases between them. The CDR3 spells CASQTGGTNEKLFF. Written as DNA, the CDR3 is TGTGCCAGTCAAACGGGGGGAACTAATGAAAAACTGTTTTTT.

The V gene is TRBV28, the J gene TRBJ2-4; D unresolved. This CDR3 comprises 12 residues. The germline CDR1 and CDR2 sequences are MDHEN and SYDVKM. Deletions cut 8 bases from V and 0 bases from J, with 5 bases between. CDR3 sequence (DNA): TGTGCCAGCTGCGTAGCCAAAAACATTCAGTACTTC. The encoded protein is CASCVAKNIQYF. The whole variable domain, filled in from reference TRBV28 and TRBJ2-4, reads DVKVTQSSRYLVKRTGEKVFLECVQDMDHENMFWYRQDPGLGLRLIYFSYDVKMKEKGDIPEGYSVSREKKERFSLILESASTNQTSMYLCASCVAKNIQYFGAGTRLSVL.

This chain's CDR3 is CASSPGTANNYGYTF. CDR3 bases: TGTGCCAGCAGTCCTGGGACAGCGAATAACTATGGCTACACCTTC. The chain couples TRBV7-8 to TRBJ1-2, with TRBD1 matching 7 bases. J gave up 1 base and V 6 bases, and 8 bases lay outside the gene matches. Germline-derived CDR1 and CDR2 are SGHVS and FQNEAQ. The CDR3 runs to 15 residues.

This clone showed up just a few times. The genes are TRBV4-2 and TRBJ2-2; tentative D call: TRBD2 (5 bases). The V and J ends lost 5 bases and 4 bases respectively, with 8 bases between them. The CDR3 contains 13 residues. Germline V lookup: CDR1 LGHNA, CDR2 YNFKEQ. The CDR3: CASSGRVTGELFF. For the CDR3, the DNA is TGTGCCAGCAGCGGGCGGGTCACCGGGGAGCTGTTTTTT.

This chain links TRBV19 with TRBJ2-2; 10 bases match TRBD1. CDR1 is LNHDA and CDR2 is SQIVND in the germline V gene (reference sequence). V was pared by 3 bases and J by 4 bases, with 2 bases of the junction left unmatched. The CDR3 is 15 amino acids. The chain's CDR3 is CASSMRTGGTGELFF. DNA of the CDR3: TGTGCCAGTAGTATGAGGACAGGGGGCACCGGGGAGCTGTTTTTT.

The chain couples TRBV9 to TRBJ2-2, with D possibly being TRBD1 (6 bases). The length of the CDR3 is 15 residues. Between the trimmed V and J ends, which lost 1 base and 7 bases, there was a span of 14 bases. Germline assignment: CDR1 SGDLS and CDR2 YYNGEE. The CDR3 DNA reads as TGTGCCAGCAGCGTACTCTCCAGGGGAGACGGGGAGCTGTTTTTT. Amino acid sequence: CASSVLSRGDGELFF.

There are a few counts of this clone. The V and J genes are TRBV11-2 and TRBJ1-3; no clear D. CDR1 and CDR2 from the germline V gene are SGHAT and FQNNGV. Trimming pared 4 bases from V and 2 bases from J, leaving 12 bases between. This CDR3 has 15 residues. In DNA, the CDR3 is TGTGCCAGCAGCTCCCAGATCCAAGCTGGAAACACCATATATTTT. Encoded protein: CASSSQIQAGNTIYF.

As regards this clone: One junction end disagrees with the germline gene, perhaps due to a read error. The rearrangement links TRBV5-6 to TRBJ2-3; 13 positions agree with TRBD2. Germline V gene data show CDR1 as SGHDT and CDR2 as YYEEEE. The CDR3 is 13 amino acids. The CDR3 spells CASSFRRTSGGAF. CDR3 nucleotides: TGTGCCAGCAGCTTTCGCCGGACTAGCGGGGGAGCTTTT.

The CDR3 loop is CASSPRAGAENEQFF. For the CDR3, the DNA is TGTGCCAGCTCACCACGCGCGGGGGCGGAGAATGAGCAGTTCTTC. The chain links TRBV18 to TRBJ2-1; tentatively, D is TRBD2 (7 bases). From germline, CDR1 is KGHSH and CDR2 LQKENI. This CDR3 spans 15 amino acids. V was trimmed by 1 base and J by 7 bases, leaving 14 bases between them.

This clone was counted a single time. The genes are TRBV5-4 and TRBJ2-1; 10 nucleotides match TRBD2. CDR1 and CDR2 from the germline V gene are SGHNT and YYREEE (reference sequence). The V segment lost 2 bases and the J segment 6 bases; nucleotides outside the gene matches: 5. The CDR3 runs to 15 residues. The CDR3 loop reads CASSFLAGEGNEQFF. CDR3 DNA sequence: TGTGCCAGCAGCTTCCTAGCGGGAGAGGGCAATGAGCAGTTCTTC.

The genes are TRBV25-1 and TRBJ1-5, with 10 bases fitting TRBD1. This CDR3 contains 14 residues. CDR1 and CDR2 from the germline V gene are MGHDK and SYGVNS. After removal of 6 bases from V and 5 bases from J, the junction contained 4 bases not matched to a gene. CDR3 sequence reads: CASRGTGEHQPQHF. In nucleotides, the CDR3 is TGTGCCAGCAGGGGGACAGGGGAACATCAGCCCCAGCATTTT.

The J gene is TRBJ1-1, the V gene TRBV6-1, with D maybe TRBD1 (5 bases). V dropped 1 base and J dropped 9 bases, with 12 bases sitting between them. From germline, CDR1 is MNHNS and CDR2 SASEGT. The CDR3 has 13 residues. The DNA for the CDR3 is TGTGCCAGCAGTGAAGAGCCAGGGTATCAAGCTTTCTTT. It yields the protein CASSEEPGYQAFF.

This chain joins TRBV6-5 and TRBJ1-2, with D possibly being TRBD1 (6 bases). V lost 2 bases and J 5 bases, leaving 12 bases between the germline ends. The CDR3 has 14 amino acids. CDR1 is MNHEY, CDR2 SVGAGI, per germline. CDR3 DNA sequence: TGTGCCAGCAGTTACGGGGCAGGGGAGTATGGCTACACCTTC. Translation: CASSYGAGEYGYTF.

This rearrangement joins TRBV19 to TRBJ2-1, with 10 bases lining up with TRBD2. Germline CDR1 is LNHDA and CDR2 is SQIVND (reference sequence). V trimming: 4 bases; J trimming: 4 bases; junction bases outside the gene matches: 7. The CDR3 runs to 16 residues. The CDR3 loop reads CASSTRSGRGYNEQFF. For the CDR3, the DNA is TGTGCCAGTAGTACCCGGAGCGGGAGGGGATACAATGAGCAGTTCTTC. The variable domain in full, completed from reference TRBV19 and TRBJ2-1, reads DGGITQSPKYLFRKEGQNVTLSCEQNLNHDAMYWYRQDPGQGLRLIYYSQIVNDFQKGDIAEGYSVSREKKESFPLTVTSAQKNPTAFYLCASSTRSGRGYNEQFFGPGTRLTVL.